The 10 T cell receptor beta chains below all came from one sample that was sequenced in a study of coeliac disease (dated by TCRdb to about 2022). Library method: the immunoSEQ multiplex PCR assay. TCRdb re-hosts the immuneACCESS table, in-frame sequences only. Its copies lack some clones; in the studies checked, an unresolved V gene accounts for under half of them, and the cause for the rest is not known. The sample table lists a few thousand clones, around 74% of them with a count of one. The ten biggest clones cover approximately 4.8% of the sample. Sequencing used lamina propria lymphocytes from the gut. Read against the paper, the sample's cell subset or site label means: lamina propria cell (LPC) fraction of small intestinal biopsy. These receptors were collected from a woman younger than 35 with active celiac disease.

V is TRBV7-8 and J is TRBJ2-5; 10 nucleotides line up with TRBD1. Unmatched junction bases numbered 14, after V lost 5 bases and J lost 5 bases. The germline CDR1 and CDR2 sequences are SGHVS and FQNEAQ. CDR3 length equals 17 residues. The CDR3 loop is CASSQTVRQGALETQYF. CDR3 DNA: TGTGCCAGCAGCCAAACCGTCCGACAGGGGGCTTTGGAGACCCAGTACTTC.

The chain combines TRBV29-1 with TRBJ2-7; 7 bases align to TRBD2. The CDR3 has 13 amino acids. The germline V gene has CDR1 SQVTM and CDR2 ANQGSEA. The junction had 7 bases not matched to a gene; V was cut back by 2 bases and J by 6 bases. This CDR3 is CSVESGISSEQYF. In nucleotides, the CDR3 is TGCAGCGTTGAAAGCGGGATAAGCTCCGAGCAGTACTTC.

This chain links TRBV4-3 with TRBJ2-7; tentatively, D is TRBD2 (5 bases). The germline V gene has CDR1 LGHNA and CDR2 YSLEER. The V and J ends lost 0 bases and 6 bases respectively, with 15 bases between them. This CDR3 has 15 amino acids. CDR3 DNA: TGCGCCAGCAGCCAAGAGCGGTGGACTGCGGTCGAGCAGTACTTC. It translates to CASSQERWTAVEQYF.

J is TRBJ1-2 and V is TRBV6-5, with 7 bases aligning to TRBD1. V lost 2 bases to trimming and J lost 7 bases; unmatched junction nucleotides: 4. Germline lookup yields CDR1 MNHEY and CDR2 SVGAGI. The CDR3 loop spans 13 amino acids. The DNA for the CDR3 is TGTGCCAGCAGTTACGAAGGGGGCGGTGGCTACACCTTC. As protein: CASSYEGGGGYTF.

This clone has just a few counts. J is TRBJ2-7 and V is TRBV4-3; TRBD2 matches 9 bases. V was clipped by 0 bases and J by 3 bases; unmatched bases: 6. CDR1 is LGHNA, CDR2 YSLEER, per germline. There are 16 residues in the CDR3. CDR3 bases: TGCGCCAGCAGCCAAGATCTGAATAGCGGGGGCTACGAGCAGTACTTC. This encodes CASSQDLNSGGYEQYF.

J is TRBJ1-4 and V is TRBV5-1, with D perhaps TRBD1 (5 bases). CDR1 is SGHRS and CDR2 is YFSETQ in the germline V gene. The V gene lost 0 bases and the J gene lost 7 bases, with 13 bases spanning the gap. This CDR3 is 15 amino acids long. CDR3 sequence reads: CASSLAGNWGEKLFF. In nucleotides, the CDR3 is TGCGCCAGCAGCTTGGCAGGGAATTGGGGTGAAAAACTGTTTTTT.

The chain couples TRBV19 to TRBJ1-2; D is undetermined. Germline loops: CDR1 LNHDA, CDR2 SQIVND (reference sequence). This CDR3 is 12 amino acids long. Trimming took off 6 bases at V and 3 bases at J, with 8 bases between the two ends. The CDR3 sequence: CASRQDYYGYTF. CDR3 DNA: TGTGCCAGTAGGCAGGACTACTATGGCTACACCTTC.

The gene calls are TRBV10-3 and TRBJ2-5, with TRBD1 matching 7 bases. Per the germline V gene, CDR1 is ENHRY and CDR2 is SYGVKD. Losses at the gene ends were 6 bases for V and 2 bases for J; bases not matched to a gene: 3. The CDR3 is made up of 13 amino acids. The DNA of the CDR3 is TGTGCCATCAGGGAGACAGGGCAAGAGACCCAGTACTTC. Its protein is CAIRETGQETQYF.

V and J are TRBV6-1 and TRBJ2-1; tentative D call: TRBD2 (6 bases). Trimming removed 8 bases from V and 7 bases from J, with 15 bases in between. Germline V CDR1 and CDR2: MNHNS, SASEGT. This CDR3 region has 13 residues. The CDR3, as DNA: TGTGCCAGCCGGGAGCCTGGGGGGAATGAGCAGTTCTTC. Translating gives CASREPGGNEQFF.

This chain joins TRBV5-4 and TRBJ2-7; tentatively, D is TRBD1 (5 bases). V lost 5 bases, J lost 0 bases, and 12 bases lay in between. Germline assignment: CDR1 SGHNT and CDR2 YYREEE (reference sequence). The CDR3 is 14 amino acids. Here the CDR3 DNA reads TGTGCCAGCAGTTCAGGGTGGGCCTCCTACGAGCAGTACTTC. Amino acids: CASSSGWASYEQYF. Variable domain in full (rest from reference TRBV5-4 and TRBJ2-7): ETGVTQSPTHLIKTRGQQVTLRCSSQSGHNTVSWYQQALGQGPQFIFQYYREEENGRGNFPPRFSGLQFPNYSSELNVNALELDDSALYLCASSSGWASYEQYFGPGTRLTVT.